Listed below are T cell receptor beta chains from one sample, sequenced in a study of CD8 T cells in Susac syndrome. TCRdb used MiXCR to reprocess the immunoSEQ multiplex PCR reads, holding one entry per CDR3 protein. The sample contains about 190,000 distinct CDR3 sequences, 85% to 95% of which appear only once. The sample was CD4+ T cells from PBMCs. The receptors derive from a human donor in good health. Both conserved end residues are part of each CDR3. The D gene is left open where the match is weak. The size field is filled for only some rows; it gives once, few, many or a size class.

DNA: TGCGCCAGCAGCTTGCTTACCGGAGCGGCCTACAATGAGCAGTTCTTC
CDR3: CASSLLTGAAYNEQFF
D: -
J: TRBJ2-1
V: TRBV5-1
size: once

DNA: TGTGCCTGGAGAAGGGACAGTGGAATCCCCTACAATGAGCAGTTCTTC
CDR3: CAWRRDSGIPYNEQFF
D: TRBD1
J: TRBJ2-1
V: TRBV30
size: -

DNA: TGTGCCAGCAGGCCACTCCCCGGGACAGAATATGGCTACACCTTC
CDR3: CASRPLPGTEYGYTF
D: TRBD1
J: TRBJ1-2
V: TRBV7-2
size: -

DNA: TGCAGCGTTGAAGGTGTGGACGAGCAGTACTTC
CDR3: CSVEGVDEQYF
D: -
J: TRBJ2-7
V: TRBV29-1
size: -

DNA: TGTGCCAGCAGCTGGGGGGGACTCGGGACCCAGTACTTC
CDR3: CASSWGGLGTQYF
D: TRBD2
J: TRBJ2-5
V: TRBV7-2
size: -

DNA: TGCAGCGCCTACGGGACAGAAACATACAATGAGCAGTTCTTC
CDR3: CSAYGTETYNEQFF
D: TRBD1
J: TRBJ2-1
V: TRBV29-1
size: -

DNA: TGCAGTGCTAGGACAGTTCAAGAGACCCAGTACTTC
CDR3: CSARTVQETQYF
D: -
J: TRBJ2-5
V: TRBV20-1
size: -

DNA: TGTGCCAGCAGCGTGACAGGGGATAATTCACCCCTCCACTTT
CDR3: CASSVTGDNSPLHF
D: TRBD1
J: TRBJ1-6
V: TRBV9
size: -

DNA: TGTGCCAGCAGCTTAGTAGAGAACACTGAAGCTTTCTTT
CDR3: CASSLVENTEAFF
D: -
J: TRBJ1-1
V: TRBV11-2
size: -

DNA: TGTGCCAGCAGCCAAGAACAGGCGGCGGGGAATTCACCCCTCCACTTT
CDR3: CASSQEQAAGNSPLHF
D: -
J: TRBJ1-6
V: TRBV3-1
size: once

DNA: TGTGCCAGCAGGTCGCCGGGGGAGACCCAGTACTTC
CDR3: CASRSPGETQYF
D: -
J: TRBJ2-5
V: TRBV28
size: -

DNA: TGTGCCAGCAGCGGGACTAACTATGGCTACACCTTC
CDR3: CASSGTNYGYTF
D: -
J: TRBJ1-2
V: TRBV6-5
size: -

DNA: TGTGCCAGCAGGGAAGGGCGGAATTCACCCCTCCACTTT
CDR3: CASREGRNSPLHF
D: -
J: TRBJ1-6
V: TRBV6-1
size: -

DNA: TGTGCCAGCAGTGAATGGGGTTACACTGAAGCTTTCTTT
CDR3: CASSEWGYTEAFF
D: -
J: TRBJ1-1
V: TRBV25-1
size: -

DNA: TGCAGTGCTAGAGAAGTCGATTATAGCAATCAGCCCCAGCATTTT
CDR3: CSAREVDYSNQPQHF
D: -
J: TRBJ1-5
V: TRBV20-1
size: -

DNA: TGTGCCTGGAATCCAAGCAGGGGGCGGGAGACCCAGTACTTC
CDR3: CAWNPSRGRETQYF
D: TRBD1
J: TRBJ2-5
V: TRBV30
size: -